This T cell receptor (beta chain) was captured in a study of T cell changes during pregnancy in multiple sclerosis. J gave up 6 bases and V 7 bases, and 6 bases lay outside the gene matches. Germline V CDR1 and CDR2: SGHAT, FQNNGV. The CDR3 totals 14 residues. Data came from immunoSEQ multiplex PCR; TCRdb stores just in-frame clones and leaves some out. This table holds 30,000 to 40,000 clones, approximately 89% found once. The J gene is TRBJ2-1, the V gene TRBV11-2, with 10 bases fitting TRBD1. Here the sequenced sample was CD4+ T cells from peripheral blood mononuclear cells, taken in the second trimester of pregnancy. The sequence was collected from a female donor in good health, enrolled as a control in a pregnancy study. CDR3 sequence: CASNPGTGVNEQFF. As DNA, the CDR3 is TGTGCCAGCAACCCCGGGACAGGGGTCAATGAGCAGTTCTTC.